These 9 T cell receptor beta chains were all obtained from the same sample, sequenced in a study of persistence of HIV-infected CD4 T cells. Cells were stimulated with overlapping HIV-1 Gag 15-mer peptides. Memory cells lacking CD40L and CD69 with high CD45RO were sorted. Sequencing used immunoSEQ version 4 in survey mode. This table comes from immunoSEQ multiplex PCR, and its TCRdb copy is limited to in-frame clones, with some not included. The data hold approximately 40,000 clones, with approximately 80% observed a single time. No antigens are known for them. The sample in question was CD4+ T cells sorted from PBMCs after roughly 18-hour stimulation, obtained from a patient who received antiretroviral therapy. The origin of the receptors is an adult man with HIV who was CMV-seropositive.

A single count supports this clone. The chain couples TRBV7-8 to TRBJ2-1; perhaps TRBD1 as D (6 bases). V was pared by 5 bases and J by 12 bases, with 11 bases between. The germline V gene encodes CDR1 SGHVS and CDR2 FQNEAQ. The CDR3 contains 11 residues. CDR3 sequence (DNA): TGTGCCAGCAGCCCTCAGGGGTGGCAGTTCTTC. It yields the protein CASSPQGWQFF.

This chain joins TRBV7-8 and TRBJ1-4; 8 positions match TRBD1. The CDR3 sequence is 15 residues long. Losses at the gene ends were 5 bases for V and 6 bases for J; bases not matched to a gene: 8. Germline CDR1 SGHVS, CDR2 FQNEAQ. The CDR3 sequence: CASSTRQGRDEKLFF. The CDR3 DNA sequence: TGTGCCAGCAGCACCCGACAGGGGAGGGATGAAAAACTGTTTTTT.

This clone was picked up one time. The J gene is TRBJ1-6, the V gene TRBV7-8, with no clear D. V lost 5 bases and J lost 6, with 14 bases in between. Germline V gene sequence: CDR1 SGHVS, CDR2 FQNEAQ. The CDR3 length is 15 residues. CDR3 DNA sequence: TGTGCCAGCAGCCCCAGCCAGTCATCTAATTCACCCCTCCACTTT. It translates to CASSPSQSSNSPLHF. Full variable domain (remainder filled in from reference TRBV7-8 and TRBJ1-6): GAGVSQSPRYKVAKRGQDVALRCDPISGHVSLFWYQQALGQGPEFLTYFQNEAQLDKSGLPSDRFFAERPEGSVSTLKIQRTQQEDSAVYLCASSPSQSSNSPLHFGNGTRLTVT.

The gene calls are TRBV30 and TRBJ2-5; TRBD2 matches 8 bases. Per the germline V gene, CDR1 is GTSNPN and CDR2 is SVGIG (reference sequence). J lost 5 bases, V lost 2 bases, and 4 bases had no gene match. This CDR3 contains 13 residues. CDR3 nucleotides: TGTGCCTGGAGTCGAGCGGGGGTTGAGACCCAGTACTTC. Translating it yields CAWSRAGVETQYF.

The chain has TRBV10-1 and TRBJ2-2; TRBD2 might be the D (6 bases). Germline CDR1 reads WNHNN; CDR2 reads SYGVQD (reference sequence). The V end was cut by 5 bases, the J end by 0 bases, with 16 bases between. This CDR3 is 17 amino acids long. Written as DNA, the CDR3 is TGCGCCAGCAGTCCTCTAGCGAGGGGCCCGAACACCGGGGAGCTGTTTTTT. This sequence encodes CASSPLARGPNTGELFF.

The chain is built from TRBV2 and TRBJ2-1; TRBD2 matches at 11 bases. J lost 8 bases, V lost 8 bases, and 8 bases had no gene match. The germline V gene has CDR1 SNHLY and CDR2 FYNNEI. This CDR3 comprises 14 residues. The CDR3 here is CASLAGGPRHEQFF. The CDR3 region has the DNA TGTGCCAGCTTAGCGGGGGGGCCTCGGCATGAGCAGTTCTTC. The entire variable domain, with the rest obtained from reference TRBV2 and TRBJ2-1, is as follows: EPEVTQTPSHQVTQMGQEVILRCVPISNHLYFYWYRQILGQKVEFLVSFYNNEISEKSEIFDDQFSVERPDGSNFTLKIRSTKLEDSAMYFCASLAGGPRHEQFFGPGTRLTVL.

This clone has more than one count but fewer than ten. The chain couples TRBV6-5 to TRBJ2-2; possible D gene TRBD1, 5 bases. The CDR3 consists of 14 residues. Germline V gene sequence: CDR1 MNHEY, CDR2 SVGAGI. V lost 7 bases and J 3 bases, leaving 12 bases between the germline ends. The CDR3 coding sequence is TGTGCCAGCAATTCCCAGGGTGACACCGGGGAGCTGTTTTTT. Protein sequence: CASNSQGDTGELFF.

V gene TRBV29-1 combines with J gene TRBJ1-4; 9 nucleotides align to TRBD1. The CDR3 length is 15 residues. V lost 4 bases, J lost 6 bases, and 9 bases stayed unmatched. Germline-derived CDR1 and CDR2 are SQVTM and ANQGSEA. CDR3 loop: CSVATGTGKHEKLFF. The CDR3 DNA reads TGCAGCGTTGCCACCGGGACAGGGAAACATGAAAAACTGTTTTTT.

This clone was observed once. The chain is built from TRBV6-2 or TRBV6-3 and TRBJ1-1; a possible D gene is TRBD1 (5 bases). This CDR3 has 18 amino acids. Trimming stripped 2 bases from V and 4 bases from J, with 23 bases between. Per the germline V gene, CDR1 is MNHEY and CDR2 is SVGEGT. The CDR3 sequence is CASSYQGGGEWGGTEAFF. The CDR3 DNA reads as TGTGCCAGCAGTTACCAAGGAGGCGGGGAATGGGGGGGCACTGAAGCTTTCTTT.